Listed below are T cell receptor beta chains from one sample, sequenced in a study of tumor and adjacent non-tumor tissue in lung cancer. TCRdb passed the multiplex PCR reads through MiXCR, listing each CDR3 protein once. The table records about 200,000 distinct CDR3 sequences, 71% of them present only once. Source material: lung tumor tissue. Receptor source: a man aged 55-75 years with non-small cell lung cancer. CDR3s include the opening cysteine and the closing phenylalanine or tryptophan. D genes are given only for firm matches. The size entry is marked missing in some rows and otherwise reads once, few, many or a size class.

cdr3_nt cdr3_aa j_call v_call d_call clone_size
TGCAGCCTTGGGGCCAGATATCAGCCCCAGCATTTT CSLGARYQPQHF TRBJ1-5 TRBV29-1 - -
TGTTCCAGCAGCATAGATGGAAAAACCATATATTTT CSSSIDGKTIYF TRBJ1-3 TRBV11-3 - -
TGTGCCAGCAGCTTAGGTGGCGGCCATGAAAAACTGTTTTTT CASSLGGGHEKLFF TRBJ1-4 TRBV7-2 - -
TGCAGGGGGGGGCCAGGGTTGAACACCGGGGAGCTGTTTTTT CRGGPGLNTGELFF TRBJ2-2 TRBV20-1 - few
TGCAGTGCTCCTTTCAGACCTAGCACAGATACTCAGTTTTTT CSAPFRPSTDTQFF TRBJ2-3 TRBV20-1 - -
TGCATTGCTAGAGATCCTGACAGGGGGCTAGAGACCCAGTACTTC CIARDPDRGLETQYF TRBJ2-5 TRBV20-1 TRBD1 -
TGTCCCAGCAGCAGGACAGGGGATGGCAATAGTAATCAGCCCCAGCATTTT CPSSRTGDGNSNQPQHF TRBJ1-5 TRBV6-5 TRBD1 few
TGCAGTGCTAGAGAGTGGACAGGGAGTCAGCCCCAGCATTTT CSAREWTGSQPQHF TRBJ1-5 TRBV20-1 TRBD1 -
TGTGCCAACAGCCCCGACAGGGGGCCTTCTGGGGCCAACGTCCTGACTTTC CANSPDRGPSGANVLTF TRBJ2-6 TRBV5-4 TRBD1 -
TGTGCCAGCAGTTTTTCCCCTCAAGAGACCCAGAACTTC CASSFSPQETQNF TRBJ2-5 TRBV5-6 - -
TGTGCCACCAGCTTAGTGACCGGGGAGACGCAGTACTTC CATSLVTGETQYF TRBJ2-5 TRBV11-1 - -
TGTGCCTGGAGTGTTACAGGGAATAACTATGGCTACACCTTC CAWSVTGNNYGYTF TRBJ1-2 TRBV30 - few
TGCAGTGCTAGAGTACTGGGACAGAGTAATTCACCCCTCCACTTT CSARVLGQSNSPLHF TRBJ1-6 TRBV20-1 TRBD1 many
TGTGCCAGCAGGTTGTCGCTAGCGGTGACAGATACGCAGTATTTT CASRLSLAVTDTQYF TRBJ2-3 TRBV5-5 TRBD2 -
TGTGCCGGCATTTTAGCACAGGGGCGGACCTACGAGCAGTACTTC CAGILAQGRTYEQYF TRBJ2-7 TRBV12-3/TRBV12-4 TRBD1 -
TGCAGCGTCCTAGTTCGCAAGGGGGCTCCGAACACTCAAGCTTTCTTT CSVLVRKGAPNTQAFF TRBJ1-1 TRBV29-1 TRBD1 once
TGTGCCACCATCCCGGGGCGAGGGGGCACTGAAGCTTTCTTT CATIPGRGGTEAFF TRBJ1-1 TRBV15 - -
TGTGCCAGCAGTTTAAAGGGGTATCCGCAGTACTTC CASSLKGYPQYF TRBJ2-7 TRBV28 - once
TGTGCCAGCAGCCTGTCGATCTATTACTGCTACGAGCAGTACTTT CASSLSIYYCYEQYF TRBJ2-7 TRBV6-5 - -
TGCGCCAGCAGCTGGATGGACGGCACTGAAGCTTTCTTT CASSWMDGTEAFF TRBJ1-1 TRBV5-1 - few
TGTGCCAGCAGCACCCCCTGGGGTTCGGGGGAGCAGTACTTC CASSTPWGSGEQYF TRBJ2-7 TRBV28 - -
TGCAGTGCTAGAGATGATCGACAGAGTGCCTCCTACGAACAGTACTTC CSARDDRQSASYEQYF TRBJ2-7 TRBV20-1 - -
TGCAGTGCCCCAACGCCTAGCGGGGGGATTGGCATAGATACGCAGTATTTT CSAPTPSGGIGIDTQYF TRBJ2-3 TRBV20-1 TRBD2 -
TGTGCCAGCAGCCCAGCGGGAGCCTCCTACAATGACCAGTTCTTC CASSPAGASYNDQFF TRBJ2-1 TRBV7-8 TRBD2 -
TGTGCCAGCAGCTTTACAGGGCCCCGCGGGGAGACCCAGTACTTC CASSFTGPRGETQYF TRBJ2-5 TRBV12-3/TRBV12-4 - -
TGCAGTGCTAGATCGGACAGGGAGCATCAGCCCCAGCATTTT CSARSDREHQPQHF TRBJ1-5 TRBV20-1 TRBD1 few
TGCGCCGGCAGCCAACATGCGGGAGGGGGCAATCAGCCCCAGCATTTT CAGSQHAGGGNQPQHF TRBJ1-5 TRBV4-1 - -
TGTGCCAGCGGCTTAGCGGCGACTAGCGGCTACGAGCAATACTTC CASGLAATSGYEQYF TRBJ2-7 TRBV7-8 TRBD2 -
TGTGCCAGCAGCTCAGGGACAGTCCGCCGGGCCAACGTCCTGACTTTC CASSSGTVRRANVLTF TRBJ2-6 TRBV28 TRBD1 -
TGTGCCAGCGGCAATGGGGGAGTCACTCGCTATGAGCAGCATTTC CASGNGGVTRYEQHF TRBJ2-7 TRBV6-5 - -
TGTGCCATCAGCGGGACTAACGGGGGGGCTGGCAATGAGCAGTTCTTC CAISGTNGGAGNEQFF TRBJ2-1 TRBV11-1 TRBD2 -
TGTGCCAGCAGTCCTATCTCTGGGGCCAACGCCTTGAAATTC CASSPISGANALKF TRBJ2-6 TRBV11-2 - few
TGCAGTGCGACAAAGATAGGGGCTAGCGCGTACCAAGAGACCCAGTACTTC CSATKIGASAYQETQYF TRBJ2-5 TRBV20-1 - -
TGCGCCAGCAGTCTCAGCCGCCTGGGCACAGATACGCAGTATTTT CASSLSRLGTDTQYF TRBJ2-3 TRBV4-3 - -
TGTGCCAGCTGCTCACCGGGACAGCGATCGAAGGGCTACACCTTC CASCSPGQRSKGYTF TRBJ1-2 TRBV6-5 TRBD1 -
TGTGCCAGCAGCTCGCTGGCCAAGTACAATGAGCAGTTCTTC CASSSLAKYNEQFF TRBJ2-1 TRBV11-2 - -
TGCAGCGTTGACCCCGTGCAGGGGCCTTCCTACGAGCAGCACTTC CSVDPVQGPSYEQHF TRBJ2-7 TRBV29-1 - once
TGTGCCAGCACCGAGGGACTAGCGGGGGGATTCACCGGGGAGCTGTTTTTT CASTEGLAGGFTGELFF TRBJ2-2 TRBV11-1 TRBD2 many
TGCAGAGTAGTAGGTCTAGCGGAGCAGTTCTTC CRVVGLAEQFF TRBJ2-1 TRBV29-1 - -
TGTGCCAGCAGCTTGGGACAAGGAGAGAAAGCTTTCTTT CASSLGQGEKAFF TRBJ1-1 TRBV11-2 - many
TGCAGTGCTCTTTCGATTACCTCCTACAATGAGCAGTTCTTC CSALSITSYNEQFF TRBJ2-1 TRBV20-1 - -
TGTGCCAGCGGCCCGCGGGATGTCTCCTACAATGAGCAGTTCTTC CASGPRDVSYNEQFF TRBJ2-1 TRBV9 - once
TGTGCCAGCAGCTTCGACGATTATGGCTACACTTTC CASSFDDYGYTF TRBJ1-2 TRBV11-1 - few
TGTGCCAGCAGCTTAGTAGCAGGAGTCTCCATTGAGCAATTCTTC CASSLVAGVSIEQFF TRBJ2-1 TRBV11-3 - -
TGCGCCAACAGCCAACTAGCTGGCGGAACCGGGGAGGTGTTTTTT CANSQLAGGTGEVFF TRBJ2-2 TRBV11-1 - -
TGCAGCGTTGGGCACCACATGGGGGGCACAGATACGCAGTATTTT CSVGHHMGGTDTQYF TRBJ2-3 TRBV29-1 - few
TGCGCCAGCGGGAAGTCGGGTACTGAGCAGTTCTTC CASGKSGTEQFF TRBJ2-1 TRBV10-1 - few
TGCGCCAGCAGTGAGTGGGGGGCGGGAGTATGGGAGACCCAGTACTTC CASSEWGAGVWETQYF TRBJ2-5 TRBV10-2 - -
TGCAGTGCTAGTATGGGGGGCGCCGGCACAGATACGCAGTATTTT CSASMGGAGTDTQYF TRBJ2-3 TRBV20-1 - -
TGCAGTGCTATACGGGGGAGCACTGAACCTTTCTTT CSAIRGSTEPFF TRBJ1-1 TRBV20-1 - once
TGTGCCAGTAGTTTAGGGGATTCGGGCAATCAGCCCCTGCATTTT CASSLGDSGNQPLHF TRBJ1-5 TRBV12-3/TRBV12-4 - -
TGCGCCAGCAGCTTGGAGGGCGGGACTGAATCTTTCTTT CASSLEGGTESFF TRBJ1-1 TRBV5-1 - -
TGTGCCAGCCCCGATAGATCTGGAAACAGCCTATATTTT CASPDRSGNSLYF TRBJ1-3 TRBV12-3/TRBV12-4 - -
TGTGCCAGCAGTTTTGTGAGTGAGCAGTACTTC CASSFVSEQYF TRBJ2-7 TRBV12-3/TRBV12-4 - -
TGTGCCAGCAACCGTAACCATGGATCACCCCTCCACTTT CASNRNHGSPLHF TRBJ1-6 TRBV14 - -